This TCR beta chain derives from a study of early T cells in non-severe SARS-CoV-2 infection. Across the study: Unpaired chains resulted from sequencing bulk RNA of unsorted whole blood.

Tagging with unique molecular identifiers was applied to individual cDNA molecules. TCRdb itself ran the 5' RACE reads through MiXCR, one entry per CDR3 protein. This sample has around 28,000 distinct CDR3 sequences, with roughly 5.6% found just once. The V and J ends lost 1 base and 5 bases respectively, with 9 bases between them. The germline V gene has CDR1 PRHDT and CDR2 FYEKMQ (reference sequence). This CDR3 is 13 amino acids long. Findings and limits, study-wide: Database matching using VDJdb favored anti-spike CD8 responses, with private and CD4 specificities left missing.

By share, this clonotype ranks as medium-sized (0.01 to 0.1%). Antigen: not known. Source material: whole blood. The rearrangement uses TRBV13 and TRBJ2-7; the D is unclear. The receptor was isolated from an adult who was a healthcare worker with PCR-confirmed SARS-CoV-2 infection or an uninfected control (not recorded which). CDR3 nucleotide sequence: TGTGCCAGCAGCTTAGAACGTGTAAACGAGCAGTACTTC. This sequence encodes CASSLERVNEQYF.